This TCR beta chain was sequenced in a study of blood T cell repertoires in COVID-19. The CDR3 length is 19 residues. With V trimmed by 2 bases and J by 3 bases, 17 bases remained unmatched. From germline, CDR1 is SGHRS and CDR2 YFSETQ. Repertoires were generated with immunoSEQ multiplex PCR, while TCRdb's copy carries only in-frame clones and drops some. The sample has 170,000 or so clones, 80% to 85% seen once. The V gene is TRBV5-1, the J gene TRBJ1-1; 9 bases are a match to TRBD1. This sequence was found in a woman aged 55-70 years with acute or convalescent COVID-19. Sequencing input: peripheral blood. CDR3 in amino acids: CASSLGQGLLEGLDTEAFF. CDR3 bases: TGCGCCAGCAGCTTAGGACAGGGGTTACTTGAGGGACTGGACACTGAAGCTTTCTTT.